This T cell receptor (beta chain) derives from a study of T cell repertoires in cytomegalovirus infection (dated by TCRdb to about 2019). The study in broad terms: Donor HLA type was relevant to the analysis, because carriage of CMV infection together with the matching HLA type was indicated by public TCR beta signatures. Study-level results and caveats: In both this cohort and an independent cohort of more than 350 donors, the cumulative frequency of public TCR beta family members distinguished carriers of CMV infection plus the relevant HLA type. The ex vivo response was dominated by HLA-C-restricted CMV-specific TCR beta clonotypes, which also provided the single most frequent clonotype in two of eight donors.

Via the germline V gene (reference sequence), CDR1 is LNHDA and CDR2 SQIVND. The junction shows trimming of 5 bases on V and 3 bases on J, plus 9 bases between the germline ends. The cysteine opens and the phenylalanine closes a CDR3 of 13 amino acids. The sequence is cut down to CDR3 DNA, 39 bases in frame from base 1. Points on this clonotype: Its antigen remains undetermined. Per-base quality was not reported, and no clone a single base away is much larger than it.

The data were produced on an Illumina HiSeq 1500. TCRdb ran its own pipeline on the public reads, namely fastp trimming at Q25 and MiXCR clone calling, and kept in-frame beta chains. Each record represents a unique CDR3 protein, reported with the most common genes and DNA among its rows. The sample table lists approximately 550,000 distinct CDR3 sequences, 16% of them with a count of one. The ten largest make up 20% to 30% of the sample. This clonotype was sampled from a human donor in good health (CMV status not recorded). Some clones in this sample may be carry-over from other donors' samples. Specimen: CD8+ T cells from PBMCs. The V and J segments used are TRBV19 and TRBJ2-3; matching of 6 bases hints at TRBD2 as the D gene. CDR3 protein: CASSAGTTDTQYF. The nucleotide sequence reads TGTGCCAGTAGTGCGGGGACGACAGATACGCAGTATTTT.